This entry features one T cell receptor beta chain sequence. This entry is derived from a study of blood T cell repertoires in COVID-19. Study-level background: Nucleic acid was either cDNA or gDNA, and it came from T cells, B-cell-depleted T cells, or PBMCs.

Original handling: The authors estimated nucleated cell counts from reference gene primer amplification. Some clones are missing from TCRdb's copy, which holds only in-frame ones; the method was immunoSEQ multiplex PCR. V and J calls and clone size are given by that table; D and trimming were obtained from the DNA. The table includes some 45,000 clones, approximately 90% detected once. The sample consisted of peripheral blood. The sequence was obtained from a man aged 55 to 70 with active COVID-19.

CDR3 coding DNA: TGTGCCAGCAGTGGGACAGGCTCAAACAATGAGCAGTTCTTC. This sequence encodes CASSGTGSNNEQFF. The chain recombines TRBV28 with TRBJ2-1, with 8 bases identical to TRBD1. Germline V gene lookup returns CDR1 MDHEN and CDR2 SYDVKM. J was trimmed by 5 bases and V by 5 bases; bases with no gene match: 5. The CDR3 consists of 14 residues.